This paragraph reports one T cell receptor beta chain. Its antigen is as yet unknown. At the DNA level, this CDR3 is encoded by other sequences in the same sample as well. Germline V gene sequence: CDR1 SNHLY, CDR2 FYNNEI. Trimming cost V 5 bases and J 2 bases, with 3 bases left between them. The CDR3 extends over 11 amino acids. The data originate from a study of cytomegalovirus exposure and HLA in healthy donors. Study-wide findings and caveats: It emerged from a later analysis that several of the most significant clusters appeared to be linked to common viral pathogens. For TCR beta chains, V- and J-gene trimming was later linked to a missense DCLRE1C variant. Later analysis showed most CMV-associated TCR beta chains appearing HLA-restricted.

The PCR made use of 60 Vbeta and 13 Jbeta primers. TCRdb's copy holds only in-frame clones and misses some; the assay was immunoSEQ multiplex PCR. The repertoire holds hundreds of thousands of clones, with just under 85% as singletons. The receptor comes from a woman in her 40s in good health and CMV-seronegative. The material sequenced was PBMCs. V is TRBV2 and J is TRBJ2-5; D ambiguous. In DNA, the CDR3 is TGTGCCAGCAGTCCTCAAGAGACCCAGTACTTC. As protein: CASSPQETQYF.